The 3 T cell receptor beta chains below were found in one sample sequenced in a study of blood T cell repertoires in COVID-19. The table came from immunoSEQ multiplex PCR; TCRdb's copy has only in-frame clones and leaves some out. The table includes 180,000 or so clones, about 88% detected once. Sequences were obtained from PBMCs or T cells enriched from blood (not recorded which). These receptors came from a human donor with acute COVID-19. The donor label of this sample is uncertain.

V gene TRBV4-1 combines with J gene TRBJ2-7; D uncertain. The germline V gene has CDR1 MGHRA and CDR2 YSYEKL. V lost 1 base to trimming and J lost 0 bases, with 7 bases between them. The CDR3 loop spans 14 amino acids. The DNA for the CDR3 is TGCGCCAGCAGCCAAGTGTTAGACTCCTACGAGCAGTACTTC. This gives the protein CASSQVLDSYEQYF.

In its sample, this clone was seen once. The gene calls are TRBV4-2 and TRBJ2-6; the D is unclear. Trimming cost V 4 bases and J 1 base, with 8 bases left between them. CDR3 length: 15 amino acids. CDR1 LGHNA and CDR2 YNFKEQ come from the germline V gene. This CDR3 is CASSLDSSGANVLTF. CDR3 bases: TGTGCCAGCAGCCTAGATAGTTCTGGGGCCAACGTCCTGACTTTC.

This chain links TRBV15 with TRBJ2-7, with TRBD1 matching over 7 bases. Trimming removed 2 bases from V and 5 bases from J; junction bases left unmatched: 12. CDR1 is LNHNV and CDR2 is YYDKDF in the germline V gene (reference sequence). The CDR3 has 16 residues. The DNA for the CDR3 is TGTGCCACCAGCAGAACCCCGGGACAGCTAGGGGACGAGCAGTACTTC. Protein sequence: CATSRTPGQLGDEQYF.